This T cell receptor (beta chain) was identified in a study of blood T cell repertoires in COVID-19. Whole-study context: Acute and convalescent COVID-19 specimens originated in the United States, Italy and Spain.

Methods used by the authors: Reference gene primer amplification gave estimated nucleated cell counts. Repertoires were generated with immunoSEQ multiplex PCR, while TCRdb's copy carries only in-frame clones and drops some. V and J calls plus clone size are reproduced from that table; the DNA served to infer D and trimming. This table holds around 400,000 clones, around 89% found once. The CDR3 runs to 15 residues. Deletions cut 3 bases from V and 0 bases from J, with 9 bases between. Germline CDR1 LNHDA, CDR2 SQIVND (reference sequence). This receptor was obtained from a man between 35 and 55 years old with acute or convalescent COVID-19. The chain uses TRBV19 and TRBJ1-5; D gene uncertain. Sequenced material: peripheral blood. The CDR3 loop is CASSIGRYSNQPQHF. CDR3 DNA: TGTGCCAGTAGTATTGGCAGGTATAGCAATCAGCCCCAGCATTTT. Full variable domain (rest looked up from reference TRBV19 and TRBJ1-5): DGGITQSPKYLFRKEGQNVTLSCEQNLNHDAMYWYRQDPGQGLRLIYYSQIVNDFQKGDIAEGYSVSREKKESFPLTVTSAQKNPTAFYLCASSIGRYSNQPQHFGDGTRLSIL.